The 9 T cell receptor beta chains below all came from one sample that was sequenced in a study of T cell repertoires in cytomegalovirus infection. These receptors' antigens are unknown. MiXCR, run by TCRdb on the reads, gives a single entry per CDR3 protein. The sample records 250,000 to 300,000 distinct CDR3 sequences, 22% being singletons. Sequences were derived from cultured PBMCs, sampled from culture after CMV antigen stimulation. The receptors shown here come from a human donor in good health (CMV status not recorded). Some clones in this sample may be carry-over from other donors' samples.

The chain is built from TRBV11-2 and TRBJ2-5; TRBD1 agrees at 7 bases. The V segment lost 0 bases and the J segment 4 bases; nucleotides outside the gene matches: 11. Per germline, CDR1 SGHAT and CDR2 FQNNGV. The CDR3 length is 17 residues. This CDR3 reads CASSLDPGQLSIETQYF. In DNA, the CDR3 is TGTGCCAGCAGCTTAGATCCGGGACAGCTCTCAATAGAGACCCAGTACTTC.

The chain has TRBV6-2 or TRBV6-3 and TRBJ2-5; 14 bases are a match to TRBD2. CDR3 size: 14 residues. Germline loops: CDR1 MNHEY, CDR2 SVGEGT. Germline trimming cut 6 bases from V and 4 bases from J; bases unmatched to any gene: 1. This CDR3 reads CASRGTSGRETQYF. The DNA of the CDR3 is TGTGCCAGCAGAGGGACTAGCGGGAGAGAGACCCAGTACTTC.

CDR3 nucleotides: TGTGCCAGCTCACCATCTCCGGGACAGGGAAAGGATCAGCCCCAGCATTTT. This encodes CASSPSPGQGKDQPQHF. The genes are TRBV18 and TRBJ1-5, with 9 nucleotides matching TRBD1. The germline CDR1 and CDR2 sequences are KGHSH and LQKENI. The CDR3 is 17 residues long. Trimming cost V 2 bases and J 5 bases; bases outside gene matches: 10.

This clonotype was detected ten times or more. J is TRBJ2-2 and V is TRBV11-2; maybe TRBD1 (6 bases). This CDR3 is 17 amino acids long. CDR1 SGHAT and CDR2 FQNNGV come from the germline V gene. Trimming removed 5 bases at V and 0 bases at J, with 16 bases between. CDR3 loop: CASSKNRVYSNTGELFF. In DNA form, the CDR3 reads TGTGCCAGCAGCAAAAACAGGGTTTATTCGAACACCGGGGAGCTGTTTTTT.

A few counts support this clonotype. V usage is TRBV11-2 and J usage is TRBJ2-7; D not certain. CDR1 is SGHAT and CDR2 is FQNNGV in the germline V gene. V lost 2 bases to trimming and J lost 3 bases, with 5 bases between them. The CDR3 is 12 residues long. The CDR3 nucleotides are TGTGCCAGCAGCTTAACGGACTACGAGCAGTACTTC. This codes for CASSLTDYEQYF. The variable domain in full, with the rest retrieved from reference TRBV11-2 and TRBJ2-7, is EAGVAQSPRYKIIEKRQSVAFWCNPISGHATLYWYQQILGQGPKLLIQFQNNGVVDDSQLPKDRFSAERLKGVDSTLKIQPAKLEDSAVYLCASSLTDYEQYFGPGTRLTVT.

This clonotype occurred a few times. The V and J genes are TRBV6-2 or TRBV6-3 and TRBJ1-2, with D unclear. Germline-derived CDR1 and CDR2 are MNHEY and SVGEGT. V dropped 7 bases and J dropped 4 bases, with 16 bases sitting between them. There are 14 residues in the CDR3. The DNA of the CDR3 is TGTGCCAGCACCCAGTACCCAAGCGTCTATGGCTACACCTTC. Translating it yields CASTQYPSVYGYTF.

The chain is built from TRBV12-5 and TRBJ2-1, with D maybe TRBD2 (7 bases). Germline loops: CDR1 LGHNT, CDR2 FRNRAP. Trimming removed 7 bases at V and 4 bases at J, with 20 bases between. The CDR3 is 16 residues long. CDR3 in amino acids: CASAVGRGGGYNEQFF. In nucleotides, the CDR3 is TGTGCTAGTGCCGTTGGGAGGGGGGGAGGATACAATGAGCAGTTCTTC.

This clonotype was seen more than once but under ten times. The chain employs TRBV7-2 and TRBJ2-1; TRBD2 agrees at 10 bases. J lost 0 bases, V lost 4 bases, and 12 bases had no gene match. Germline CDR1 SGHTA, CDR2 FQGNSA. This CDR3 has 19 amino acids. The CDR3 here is CASSYGTPRLAGSYNEQFF. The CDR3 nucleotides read TGTGCCAGCAGCTATGGGACTCCGAGACTAGCGGGCTCCTACAATGAGCAGTTCTTC.

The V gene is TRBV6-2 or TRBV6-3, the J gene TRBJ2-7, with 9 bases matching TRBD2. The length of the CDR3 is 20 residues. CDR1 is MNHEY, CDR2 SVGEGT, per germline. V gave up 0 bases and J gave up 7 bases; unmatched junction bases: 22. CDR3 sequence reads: CASSYSKFAHRTSEDGEQYF. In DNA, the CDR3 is TGTGCCAGCAGTTACTCGAAATTCGCTCATCGGACTAGCGAGGATGGGGAGCAGTACTTC.